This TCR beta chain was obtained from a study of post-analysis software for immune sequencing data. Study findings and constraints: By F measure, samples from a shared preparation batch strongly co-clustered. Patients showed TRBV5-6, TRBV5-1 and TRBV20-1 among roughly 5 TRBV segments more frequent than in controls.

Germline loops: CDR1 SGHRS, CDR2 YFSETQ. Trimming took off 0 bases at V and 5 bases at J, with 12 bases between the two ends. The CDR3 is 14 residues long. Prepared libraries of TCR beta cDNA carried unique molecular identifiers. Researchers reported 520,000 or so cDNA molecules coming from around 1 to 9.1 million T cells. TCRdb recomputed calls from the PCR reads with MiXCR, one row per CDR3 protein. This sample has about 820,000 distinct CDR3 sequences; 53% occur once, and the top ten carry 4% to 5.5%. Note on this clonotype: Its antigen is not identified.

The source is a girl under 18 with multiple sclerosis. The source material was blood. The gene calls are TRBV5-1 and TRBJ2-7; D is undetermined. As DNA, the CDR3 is TGCGCCAGCAGCTTGGAAGTAGCACGCGACGAGCAGTACTTC. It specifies CASSLEVARDEQYF. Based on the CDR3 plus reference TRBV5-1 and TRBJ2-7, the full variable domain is KAGVTQTPRYLIKTRGQQVTLSCSPISGHRSVSWYQQTPGQGLQFLFEYFSETQRNKGNFPGRFSGRQFSNSRSEMNVSTLELGDSALYLCASSLEVARDEQYFGPGTRLTVT.